These 32 T cell receptor beta chains were sequenced from one sample in a study of blood T cell repertoires in COVID-19. Profiling relied on immunoSEQ multiplex PCR, and the TCRdb table lists in-frame clones only, not all of them. The sample holds around 390,000 clones, approximately 87% seen once. What was sequenced was PBMCs or T cells enriched from blood (not recorded which). The receptors come from a woman between 45 and 65 years old who had recovered from COVID-19.

The chain couples TRBV15 to TRBJ1-1; no clear D gene. The CDR3 spans 13 residues. Trimming took 7 bases from V and 1 from J, leaving 10 bases between them. Germline lookup yields CDR1 LNHNV and CDR2 YYDKDF (reference sequence). CDR3 DNA: TGTGCCACCAAAGAGACGGGGAACACTGAAGCTTTCTTT. This codes for CATKETGNTEAFF.

This rearrangement joins TRBV2 to TRBJ1-2; 7 positions agree with TRBD1. Germline V CDR1 and CDR2: SNHLY, FYNNEI. This CDR3 has 14 residues. The V and J ends lost 6 bases and 5 bases, in that order; junction bases with no gene match: 9. The CDR3 DNA sequence: TGTGCCAGCAGCCCGACAGGGTTCGGTTATGGCTACACCTTC. Translation gives CASSPTGFGYGYTF.

The chain uses TRBV6-6 and TRBJ2-5, with 9 positions matching TRBD2. Trimming at V came to 0 bases and at J to 1 base, leaving 3 bases not matched to a gene. The V gene's germline CDR1 is MNHNY and CDR2 SVGAGI (reference sequence). CDR3 length: 16 residues. The CDR3 sequence: CASSYSARGGQETQYF. CDR3 DNA sequence: TGTGCCAGCAGTTACTCGGCGCGGGGGGGCCAAGAGACCCAGTACTTC.

Written as DNA, the CDR3 is TGTGCCAGCAGTGAATCTGACCGAGGCTCCTATGGCTACACCTTC. Translation: CASSESDRGSYGYTF. V gene TRBV25-1 combines with J gene TRBJ1-2; D gene ambiguous. This CDR3 has 15 amino acids. With 1 base removed from V and 4 bases from J, the gap between germline ends came to 13 bases. Looked up from germline, CDR1 is MGHDK and CDR2 is SYGVNS.

The V and J genes are TRBV27 and TRBJ2-7; TRBD2 is a possible D gene (5 bases). The CDR3 spans 14 residues. The V and J ends lost 3 bases and 3 bases respectively, with 12 bases between them. Per germline, CDR1 MNHEY and CDR2 SMNVEV (reference sequence). The CDR3 is CASSLRVPLYEQYF. For the CDR3, the DNA is TGTGCCAGCAGTTTGCGGGTACCTCTCTACGAGCAGTACTTC.

The chain recombines TRBV27 with TRBJ2-7; weak D call: TRBD1 (5 bases). The germline V gene has CDR1 MNHEY and CDR2 SMNVEV (reference sequence). This CDR3 is built from 13 residues. Trimming took 2 bases from V and 6 from J, leaving 11 bases between them. The CDR3 nucleotides are TGTGCCAGCAGTTTACAGGGTCGGGCCGAGCAGTACTTC. It yields the protein CASSLQGRAEQYF.

The genes are TRBV10-2 and TRBJ1-2; D may be TRBD1 (6 bases). CDR1 is WSHSY and CDR2 is SAAADI in the germline V gene. Trimming removed 5 bases from V and 2 bases from J, with 9 bases in between. The CDR3 length is 13 residues. Here the CDR3 reads CASSWGPNYGYTF. The DNA for the CDR3 is TGCGCCAGCAGTTGGGGGCCCAACTATGGCTACACCTTC.

In nucleotides, the CDR3 is TGTGCCAGCAGCCAATCTGAACAGGGGGGTCGCCAGCATTTT. Protein sequence: CASSQSEQGGRQHF. The rearrangement uses TRBV16 and TRBJ1-5; 8 nucleotides match TRBD1. The CDR3 is made up of 14 amino acids. V lost 0 bases to trimming and J lost 12 bases; unmatched junction nucleotides: 7. Germline CDR1 is KGHSY and CDR2 is FQNENV.

The V call is TRBV30, the J call TRBJ2-7; 8 positions agree with TRBD2. J was trimmed by 7 bases and V by 0 bases; bases with no gene match: 8. Germline lookup yields CDR1 GTSNPN and CDR2 SVGIG (reference sequence). The CDR3 covers 14 residues. The CDR3 DNA is TGTGCCTGGAGTGTACTGCGGGGGGTCGGAGAGCAGTACTTC. Its translation is CAWSVLRGVGEQYF. Based on the CDR3 plus reference TRBV30 and TRBJ2-7, the full variable domain is SQTIHQWPATLVQPVGSPLSLECTVEGTSNPNLYWYRQAAGRGLQLLFYSVGIGQISSEVPQNLSASRPQDRQFILSSKKLLLSDSGFYLCAWSVLRGVGEQYFGPGTRLTVT.

The V call is TRBV5-1, the J call TRBJ1-1, with TRBD1 matching over 8 bases. Per the germline V gene, CDR1 is SGHRS and CDR2 is YFSETQ. J was trimmed by 2 bases and V by 3 bases; bases with no gene match: 6. This CDR3 has 15 residues. The CDR3 DNA follows: TGCGCCAGCAGCTCGACAGGGGTGCGCAACACTGAAGCTTTCTTT. As protein: CASSSTGVRNTEAFF.

This clone was observed a few times. The V call is TRBV13, the J call TRBJ1-1, with D tentatively TRBD1 (6 bases). Germline V lookup: CDR1 PRHDT, CDR2 FYEKMQ (reference sequence). The V and J ends lost 5 bases and 3 bases respectively, with 13 bases between them. This CDR3 spans 14 amino acids. The CDR3 DNA follows: TGTGCCAGCAGCAATAGGGGGTTGTACACTGAAGCTTTCTTT. Encoded protein: CASSNRGLYTEAFF.

The chain is built from TRBV3-1 (or the pseudogene TRBV3-2) and TRBJ2-7, with a tentative D call TRBD2 (6 bases). V was trimmed by 5 bases and J by 2 bases, leaving 16 bases between them. CDR3 length equals 15 residues. From germline, CDR1 is LGHDT and CDR2 YNNKEL (reference sequence). DNA of the CDR3: TGTGCCAGCAGCAACCTCCTAGCGATTACCTACGAGCAGTACTTC. This gives the protein CASSNLLAITYEQYF.

The chain uses TRBV7-3 and TRBJ2-3, with 8 bases matching TRBD2. CDR1 is SGHTA, CDR2 FQGTGA, per germline. The CDR3 has 15 amino acids. Trimming removed 4 bases from V and 3 bases from J; junction bases left unmatched: 6. DNA of the CDR3: TGTGCCAGCAGCTCCCCCGGGGGGGGGACAGATACGCAGTATTTT. As protein: CASSSPGGGTDTQYF. Drawing the rest from reference TRBV7-3 and TRBJ2-3, the complete variable domain is GAGVSQTPSNKVTEKGKYVELRCDPISGHTALYWYRQSLGQGPEFLIYFQGTGAADDSGLPNDRFFAVRPEGSVSTLKIQRTERGDSAVYLCASSSPGGGTDTQYFGPGTRLTVL.

This sequence joins TRBV7-2 and TRBJ2-1, with TRBD2 identical over 9 bases. V was pared by 5 bases and J by 9 bases, with 8 bases of the junction left unmatched. From germline, CDR1 is SGHTA and CDR2 FQGNSA. The CDR3 consists of 14 residues. In DNA form, the CDR3 reads TGTGCCAGCAGCGGATTAGCGGGGGCGGGTGAGCAGTTCTTC. Translation gives CASSGLAGAGEQFF.

The chain combines TRBV28 with TRBJ1-2; D not certain. Germline V lookup: CDR1 MDHEN, CDR2 SYDVKM. Trimming stripped 3 bases from V and 4 bases from J, with 15 bases between. CDR3 length: 15 residues. Written as DNA, the CDR3 is TGTGCCAGCAGTTTTCTTGGGGAGGAGGGCTATGGCTACACCTTC. Its protein is CASSFLGEEGYGYTF.

J is TRBJ1-1 and V is TRBV28, with 7 bases identical to TRBD1. V was pared by 5 bases and J by 5 bases, with 8 bases of the junction left unmatched. Germline CDR1 and CDR2: MDHEN and SYDVKM. This CDR3 is 14 amino acids long. The CDR3 here is CASSHGQVVTEAFF. DNA for the CDR3: TGTGCCAGCAGTCACGGACAGGTCGTTACTGAAGCTTTCTTT.

The V call is TRBV7-8, the J call TRBJ2-1; 7 bases map to TRBD1. The ends lost 5 bases at V and 0 bases at J; junction bases unmatched: 4. The CDR3 is 15 amino acids. CDR1 and CDR2 from the germline V gene are SGHVS and FQNEAQ. The CDR3 DNA sequence: TGTGCCAGCAGCGGCCGGGACAGCTCCTACAATGAGCAGTTCTTC. Amino acid sequence: CASSGRDSSYNEQFF.

The V and J genes are TRBV6-5 and TRBJ1-4, with 8 bases that match TRBD1. After removal of 7 bases from V and 6 bases from J, the junction contained 10 bases not matched to a gene. The CDR3 totals 15 residues. The germline V gene encodes CDR1 MNHEY and CDR2 SVGAGI. The CDR3 nucleotides read TGTGCCAGCAAACAGGGGGGTTTGGGGGATGAAAAACTGTTTTTT. Amino acid sequence: CASKQGGLGDEKLFF.

The chain is built from TRBV6-1 and TRBJ2-1, with D maybe TRBD1 (6 bases). The V end was cut by 3 bases, the J end by 12 bases, with 15 bases between. CDR3 length: 13 residues. The germline V gene encodes CDR1 MNHNS and CDR2 SASEGT. CDR3 in DNA: TGTGCCAGCAGTGATGCCCTCAGGGGAGTGCAGTTCTTC. It encodes CASSDALRGVQFF.

This CDR3 reads CASRGVETEAFF. In nucleotides, the CDR3 is TGCGCCAGCCGGGGGGTGGAGACTGAAGCTTTCTTT. The J gene is TRBJ1-1, the V gene TRBV5-1; tentative D call: TRBD1 (5 bases). CDR1 is SGHRS, CDR2 YFSETQ, per germline. The CDR3 has 12 amino acids. V was pared by 7 bases and J by 5 bases, with 12 bases between.

This clone was detected once. The gene calls are TRBV24-1 and TRBJ1-5, with D possibly matching TRBD1 (6 bases). The V gene lost 4 bases and the J gene lost 0 bases, with 6 bases spanning the gap. The CDR3 is 14 amino acids. The V gene's germline CDR1 is KGHDR and CDR2 SFDVKD. The CDR3 region has the DNA TGTGCCACCAGTGAACAGGGTAGCAATCAGCCCCAGCATTTT. Translation: CATSEQGSNQPQHF.

V gene TRBV4-3 combines with J gene TRBJ1-2; 7 nucleotides align to TRBD1. Germline lookup yields CDR1 LGHNA and CDR2 YSLEER. The length of the CDR3 is 16 residues. The V gene end was trimmed by 1 base and the J gene end by 2 bases; junction bases not matched to a gene: 7. The chain's CDR3 is CASSQVTGEGNYGYTF. CDR3 DNA: TGCGCCAGCAGCCAAGTTACAGGGGAAGGCAACTATGGCTACACCTTC.

V is TRBV9 and J is TRBJ1-2, with D unclear. V was cut by 4 bases and J by 5 bases, with 15 bases left in between. The CDR3 is 14 residues long. Germline CDR1 reads SGDLS; CDR2 reads YYNGEE. The CDR3 DNA sequence: TGTGCCAGCAGCACACGAAACCCTCATTATGGCTACACCTTC. Encoded protein: CASSTRNPHYGYTF.

The J gene is TRBJ1-5, the V gene TRBV15; TRBD1 matches 9 bases. The J segment lost 0 bases and the V segment lost 5 bases, leaving 2 bases of the junction unmatched. CDR1 is LNHNV and CDR2 is YYDKDF in the germline V gene (reference sequence). CDR3 length: 15 amino acids. The CDR3 loop is CATSGDRASNQPQHF. The CDR3, as DNA: TGTGCCACCAGCGGGGACAGGGCTAGCAATCAGCCCCAGCATTTT.

CDR3 protein: CASSFDRKEYEQYF. The CDR3 coding sequence is TGTGCCAGCAGCTTTGACAGGAAAGAGTACGAGCAGTACTTC. The chain employs TRBV7-9 and TRBJ2-7; maybe TRBD1 (6 bases). With 3 bases removed from V and 4 bases from J, the gap between germline ends came to 13 bases. CDR1 SEHNR and CDR2 FQNEAQ come from the germline V gene (reference sequence). This CDR3 is 14 amino acids long.

The chain combines TRBV18 with TRBJ2-7, with TRBD1 matching 10 bases. Losses at the gene ends were 6 bases for V and 8 bases for J; bases not matched to a gene: 13. From germline, CDR1 is KGHSH and CDR2 LQKENI. This CDR3 has 15 amino acids. CDR3 residues: CASSQMGQGNRQQYF. The DNA of the CDR3 is TGTGCCAGCTCGCAAATGGGACAGGGGAACCGACAGCAGTACTTC.

The table lists this clone with a few counts. The chain carries TRBV10-3 and TRBJ1-3, with no clear D. Germline CDR1 is ENHRY and CDR2 is SYGVKD. Trimming took 11 bases from V and 0 from J, leaving 5 bases between them. This CDR3 contains 11 residues. CDR3 bases: TGTGCCTTACACTCTGGAAACACCATATATTTT. This sequence encodes CALHSGNTIYF.

The genes are TRBV7-6 and TRBJ2-1; D may be TRBD1 (5 bases). CDR3 length equals 15 residues. Trimming stripped 1 base from V and 4 bases from J, with 11 bases between. Germline V gives CDR1 SGHVS, CDR2 FNYEAQ. The CDR3: CASSLGVYRYNEQFF. CDR3 in DNA: TGTGCCAGCAGCTTAGGAGTTTACAGGTACAATGAGCAGTTCTTC.

V and J are TRBV18 and TRBJ2-7; D is perhaps TRBD2 (6 bases). The CDR3 contains 11 residues. CDR1 and CDR2 from the germline V gene are KGHSH and LQKENI. V was trimmed by 3 bases and J by 12 bases, leaving 12 bases between them. The CDR3 DNA sequence: TGTGCCAGCTCACCCGGGGAGGCCTCGTACTTC. Its protein product is CASSPGEASYF.

This sequence joins TRBV7-9 and TRBJ2-3, with 12 bases that match TRBD1. The CDR3 totals 17 residues. The germline V gene has CDR1 SEHNR and CDR2 FQNEAQ (reference sequence). Germline trimming cut 6 bases from V and 3 bases from J; bases unmatched to any gene: 10. DNA of the CDR3: TGTGCCAGCAGGCCAACCCGGGACAGGGGGCTTACAGATACGCAGTATTTT. Amino acid sequence: CASRPTRDRGLTDTQYF.

The chain combines TRBV13 with TRBJ1-3, with TRBD1 as a possible D gene (6 bases). Between the trimmed V and J ends, which lost 5 bases and 3 bases, there was a span of 17 bases. CDR3 size: 16 residues. Germline loops: CDR1 PRHDT, CDR2 FYEKMQ (reference sequence). CDR3 sequence: CASSPRGGGGGNTIYF. CDR3 DNA sequence: TGTGCCAGCAGCCCCCGAGGGGGGGGCGGTGGAAACACCATATATTTT.

As for this clone: Additional DNA sequences in this sample encode the identical CDR3. V is TRBV5-1 and J is TRBJ1-2, with 8 positions matching TRBD1. CDR3 size: 13 residues. Germline V gene lookup returns CDR1 SGHRS and CDR2 YFSETQ. Trimming at V came to 0 bases and at J to 7 bases, leaving 2 bases not matched to a gene. Written as DNA, the CDR3 is TGCGCCAGCAGCTTGGACAGGGGGGGTGGCTACACCTTC. Residues: CASSLDRGGGYTF.